This TCR beta chain was observed in a study of blood T cell repertoires in COVID-19. Study-wide context: Collection of acute and convalescent COVID-19 samples took place in the United States, Italy and Spain. From T cells, B-cell-depleted T cells, or PBMCs came the material, which was cDNA or gDNA.

Original handling: Estimation of nucleated cell counts relied on the amplification of reference gene primers. The assay was immunoSEQ multiplex PCR, and TCRdb's table has in-frame clones only and misses some. The V and J calls and clone size were taken over from that table, and D and trimming were inferred from the DNA. The sample shows some 4,000 clones, roughly nine tenths of them seen only once. The CDR3 is 14 amino acids. V was pared by 6 bases and J by 4 bases, with 15 bases between. Germline assignment: CDR1 LNHDA and CDR2 SQIVND (reference sequence). V and J are TRBV19 and TRBJ2-5; tentative D call: TRBD2 (5 bases). The source is a man between 50 and 59 years old with active COVID-19. Sequencing used peripheral blood. The CDR3 nucleotides read TGTGCCAGTAGACGGACGGGGATCTCAGAGACCCAGTACTTC. This codes for CASRRTGISETQYF. The full variable domain, with the rest looked up from reference TRBV19 and TRBJ2-5, is DGGITQSPKYLFRKEGQNVTLSCEQNLNHDAMYWYRQDPGQGLRLIYYSQIVNDFQKGDIAEGYSVSREKKESFPLTVTSAQKNPTAFYLCASRRTGISETQYFGPGTRLLVL.